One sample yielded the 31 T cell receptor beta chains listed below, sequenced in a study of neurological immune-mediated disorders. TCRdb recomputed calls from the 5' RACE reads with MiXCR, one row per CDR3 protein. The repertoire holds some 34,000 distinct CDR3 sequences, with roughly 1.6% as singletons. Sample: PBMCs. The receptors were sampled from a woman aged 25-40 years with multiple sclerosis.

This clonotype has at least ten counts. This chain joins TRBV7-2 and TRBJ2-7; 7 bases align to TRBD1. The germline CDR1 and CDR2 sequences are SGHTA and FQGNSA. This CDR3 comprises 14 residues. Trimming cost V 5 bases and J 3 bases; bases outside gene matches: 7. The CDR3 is CASSLQGRIYEQYF. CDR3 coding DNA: TGTGCCAGCAGCCTACAGGGGCGAATCTACGAGCAGTACTTC.

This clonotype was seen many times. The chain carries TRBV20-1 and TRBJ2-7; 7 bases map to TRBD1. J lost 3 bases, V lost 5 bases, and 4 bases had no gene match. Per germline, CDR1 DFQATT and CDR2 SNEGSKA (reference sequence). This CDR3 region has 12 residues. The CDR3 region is CSADREGYEQYF. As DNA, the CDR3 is TGCAGTGCTGACAGGGAAGGCTACGAGCAGTACTTC.

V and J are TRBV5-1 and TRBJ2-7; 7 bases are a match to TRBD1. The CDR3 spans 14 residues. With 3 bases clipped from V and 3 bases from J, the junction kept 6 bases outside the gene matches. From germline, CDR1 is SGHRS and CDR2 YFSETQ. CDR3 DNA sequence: TGCGCCAGCAGCTCCCAAGGGGGCTACTACGAGCAGTACTTC. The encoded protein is CASSSQGGYYEQYF.

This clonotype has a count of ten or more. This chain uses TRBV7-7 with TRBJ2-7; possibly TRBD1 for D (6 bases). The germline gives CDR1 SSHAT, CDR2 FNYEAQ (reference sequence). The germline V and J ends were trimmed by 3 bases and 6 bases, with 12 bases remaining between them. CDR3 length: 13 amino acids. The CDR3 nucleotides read TGTGCCAGCAGCTTTTCAGGGGATGGCGAGCAGTACTTC. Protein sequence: CASSFSGDGEQYF.

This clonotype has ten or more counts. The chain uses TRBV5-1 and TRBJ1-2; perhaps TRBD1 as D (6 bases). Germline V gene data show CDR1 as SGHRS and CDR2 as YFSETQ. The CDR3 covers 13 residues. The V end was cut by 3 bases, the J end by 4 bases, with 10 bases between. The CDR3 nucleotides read TGCGCCAGCAGCTCCACAGGGCTCTATGGCTACACCTTC. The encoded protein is CASSSTGLYGYTF.

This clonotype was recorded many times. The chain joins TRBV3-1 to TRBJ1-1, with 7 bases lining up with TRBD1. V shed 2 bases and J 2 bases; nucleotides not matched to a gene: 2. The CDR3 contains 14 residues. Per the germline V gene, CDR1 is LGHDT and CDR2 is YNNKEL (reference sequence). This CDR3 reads CASSQSGGNTEAFF. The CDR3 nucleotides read TGTGCCAGCAGCCAATCAGGGGGAAACACTGAAGCTTTCTTT.

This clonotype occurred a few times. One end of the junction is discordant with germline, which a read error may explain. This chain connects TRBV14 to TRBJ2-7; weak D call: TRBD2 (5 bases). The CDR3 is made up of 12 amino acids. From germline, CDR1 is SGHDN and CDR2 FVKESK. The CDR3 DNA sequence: TGTGCCAGCAGCAAAGGAGGATCCGAGAAGTACTTC. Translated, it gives CASSKGGSEKYF.

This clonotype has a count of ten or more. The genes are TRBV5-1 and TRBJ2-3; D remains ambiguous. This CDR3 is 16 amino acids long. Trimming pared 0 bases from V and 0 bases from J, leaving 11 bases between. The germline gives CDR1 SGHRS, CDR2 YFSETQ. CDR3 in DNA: TGCGCCAGCAGCTTGGCCGCGATTTCTAGCACAGATACGCAGTATTTT. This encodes CASSLAAISSTDTQYF.

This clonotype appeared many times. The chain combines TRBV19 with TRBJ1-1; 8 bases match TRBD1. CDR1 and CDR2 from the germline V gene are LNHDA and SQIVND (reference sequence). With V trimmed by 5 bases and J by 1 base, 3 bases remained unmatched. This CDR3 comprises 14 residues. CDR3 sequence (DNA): TGTGCCAGTAGTTCCGGGACAGGGAACACTGAAGCTTTCTTT. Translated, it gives CASSSGTGNTEAFF.

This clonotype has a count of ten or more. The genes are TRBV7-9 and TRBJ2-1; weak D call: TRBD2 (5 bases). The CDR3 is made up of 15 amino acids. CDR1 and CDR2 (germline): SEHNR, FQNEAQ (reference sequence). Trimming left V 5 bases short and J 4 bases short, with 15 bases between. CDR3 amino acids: CASSLVPSGYNEQFF. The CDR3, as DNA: TGTGCCAGCAGCCTAGTCCCCTCGGGATACAATGAGCAGTTCTTC.

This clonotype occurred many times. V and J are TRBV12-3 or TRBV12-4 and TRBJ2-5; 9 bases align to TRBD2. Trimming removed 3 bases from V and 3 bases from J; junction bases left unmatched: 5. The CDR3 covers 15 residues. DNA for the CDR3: TGTGCCAGCAGTTTGCGGCGGGGGGGCAAAGAGACCCAGTACTTC. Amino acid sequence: CASSLRRGGKETQYF.

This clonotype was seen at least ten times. CDR3 protein: CASSLFGNSPLHF. In DNA form, the CDR3 reads TGTGCCAGCAGCTTATTTGGCAATTCACCCCTCCACTTT. The genes are TRBV11-1 and TRBJ1-6; D is unclear. Trimming took off 2 bases at V and 7 bases at J, with 6 bases between the two ends. CDR1 and CDR2 from the germline V gene are SGHAT and FQDESV (reference sequence). The CDR3 covers 13 residues.

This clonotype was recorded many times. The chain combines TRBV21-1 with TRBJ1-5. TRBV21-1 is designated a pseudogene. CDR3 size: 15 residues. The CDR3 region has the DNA TGTGCCAGCAGTCCGACAGCTGATAGCAATCAGCCCCAGCATTTT. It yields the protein CASSPTADSNQPQHF.

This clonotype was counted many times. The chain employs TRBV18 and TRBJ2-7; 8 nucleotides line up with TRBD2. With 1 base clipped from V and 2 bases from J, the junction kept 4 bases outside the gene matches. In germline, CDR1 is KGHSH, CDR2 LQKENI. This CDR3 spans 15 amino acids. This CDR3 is CASSPRLANAYEQYF. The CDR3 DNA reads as TGTGCCAGCTCACCACGACTAGCGAATGCCTACGAGCAGTACTTC.

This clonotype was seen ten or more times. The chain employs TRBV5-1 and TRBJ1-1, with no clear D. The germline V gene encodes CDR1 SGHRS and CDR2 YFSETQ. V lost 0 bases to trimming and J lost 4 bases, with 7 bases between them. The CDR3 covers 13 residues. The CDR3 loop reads CASSLGEGTEAFF. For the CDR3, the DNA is TGCGCCAGCAGCTTGGGAGAGGGCACTGAAGCTTTCTTT.

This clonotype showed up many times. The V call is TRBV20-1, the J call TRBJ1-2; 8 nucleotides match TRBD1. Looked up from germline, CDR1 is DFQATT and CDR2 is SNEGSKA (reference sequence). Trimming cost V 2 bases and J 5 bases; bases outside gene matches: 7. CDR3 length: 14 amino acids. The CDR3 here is CSARTGGRVYGYTF. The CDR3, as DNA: TGCAGTGCTAGAACAGGGGGTCGGGTTTATGGCTACACCTTC.

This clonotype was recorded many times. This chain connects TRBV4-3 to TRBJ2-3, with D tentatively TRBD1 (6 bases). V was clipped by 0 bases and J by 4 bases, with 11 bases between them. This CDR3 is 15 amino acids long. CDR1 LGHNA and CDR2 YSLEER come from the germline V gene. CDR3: CASSQDRGRSDTQYF. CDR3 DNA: TGCGCCAGCAGCCAAGACAGGGGTAGGTCAGATACGCAGTATTTT.

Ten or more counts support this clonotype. DNA of the CDR3: TGCGCCAGCAGCCAAGATCCTAGCGGGGGCCAAGAGACCCAGTACTTC. This gives the protein CASSQDPSGGQETQYF. This chain joins TRBV4-3 and TRBJ2-5; TRBD2 matches at 10 bases. Germline CDR1 LGHNA, CDR2 YSLEER. This CDR3 region has 16 residues. Losses at the gene ends were 0 bases for V and 1 base for J; bases not matched to a gene: 2.

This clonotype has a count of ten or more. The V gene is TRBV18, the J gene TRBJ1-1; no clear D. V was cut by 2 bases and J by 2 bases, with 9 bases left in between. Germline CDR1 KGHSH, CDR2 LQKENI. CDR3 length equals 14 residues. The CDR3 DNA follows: TGTGCCAGCTCACCAGGGCACCAAAACACTGAAGCTTTCTTT. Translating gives CASSPGHQNTEAFF. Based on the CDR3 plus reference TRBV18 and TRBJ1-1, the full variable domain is NAGVMQNPRHLVRRRGQEARLRCSPMKGHSHVYWYRQLPEEGLKFMVYLQKENIIDESGMPKERFSAEFPKEGPSILRIQQVVRGDSAAYFCASSPGHQNTEAFFGQGTRLTVV.

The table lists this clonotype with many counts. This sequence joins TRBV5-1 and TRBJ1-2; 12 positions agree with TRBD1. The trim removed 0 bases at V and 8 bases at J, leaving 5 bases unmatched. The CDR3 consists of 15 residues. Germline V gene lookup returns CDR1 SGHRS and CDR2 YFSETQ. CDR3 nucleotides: TGCGCCAGCAGCTTGGGGGACAGGGGGCTTGAAGGCTACACCTTC. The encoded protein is CASSLGDRGLEGYTF.

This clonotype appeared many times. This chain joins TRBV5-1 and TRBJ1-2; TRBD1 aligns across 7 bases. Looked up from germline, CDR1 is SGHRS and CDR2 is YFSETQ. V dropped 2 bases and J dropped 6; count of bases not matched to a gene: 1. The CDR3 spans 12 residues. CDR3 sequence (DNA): TGCGCCAGCAGCTTCGGGACAGATGGCTACACCTTC. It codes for CASSFGTDGYTF.

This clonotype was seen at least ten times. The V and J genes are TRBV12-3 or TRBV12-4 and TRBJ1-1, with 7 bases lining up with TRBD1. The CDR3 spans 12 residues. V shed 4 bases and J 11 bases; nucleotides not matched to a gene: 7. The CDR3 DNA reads TGTGCCAGCAGTTATAGGACAGGTGGGGCTTTCTTT. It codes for CASSYRTGGAFF.

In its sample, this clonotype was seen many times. In DNA, the CDR3 is TGCAGTGCCCAAGCCAAACAACCTTATCAGCCCCAGCATTTT. Its protein product is CSAQAKQPYQPQHF. This rearrangement joins TRBV20-1 to TRBJ1-5; D is undetermined. Germline V gene sequence: CDR1 DFQATT, CDR2 SNEGSKA (reference sequence). This CDR3 region has 14 residues. The V and J ends lost 6 bases and 5 bases respectively, with 17 bases between them.

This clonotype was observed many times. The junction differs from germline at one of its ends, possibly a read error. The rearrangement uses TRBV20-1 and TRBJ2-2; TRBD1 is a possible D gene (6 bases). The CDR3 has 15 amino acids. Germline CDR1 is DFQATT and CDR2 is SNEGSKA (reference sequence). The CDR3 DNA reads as TGCAGTGCAAGAGGGCCAGGGGCGGACACCGGGGAGCTGTTTTTT. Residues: CSARGPGADTGELFF.

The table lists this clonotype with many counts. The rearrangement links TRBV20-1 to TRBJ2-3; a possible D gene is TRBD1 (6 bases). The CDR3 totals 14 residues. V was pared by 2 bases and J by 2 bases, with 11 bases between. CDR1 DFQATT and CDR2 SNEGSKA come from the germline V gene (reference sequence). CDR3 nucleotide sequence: TGCAGTGCTAGAATCAGGGGCCTCACAGATACGCAGTATTTT. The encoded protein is CSARIRGLTDTQYF.

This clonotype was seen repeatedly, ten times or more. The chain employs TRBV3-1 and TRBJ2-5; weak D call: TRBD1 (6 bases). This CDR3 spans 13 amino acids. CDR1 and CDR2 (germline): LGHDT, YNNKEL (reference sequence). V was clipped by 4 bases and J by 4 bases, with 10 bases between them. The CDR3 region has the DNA TGTGCCAGCAGCCCATCCAGGGGAGAGACCCAGTACTTC. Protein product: CASSPSRGETQYF.

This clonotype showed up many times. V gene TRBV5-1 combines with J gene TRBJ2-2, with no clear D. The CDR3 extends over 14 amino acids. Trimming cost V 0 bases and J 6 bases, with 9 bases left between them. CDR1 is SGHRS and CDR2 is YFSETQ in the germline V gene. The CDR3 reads CASSLVVGPGELFF. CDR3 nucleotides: TGCGCCAGCAGCTTGGTCGTGGGTCCCGGGGAGCTGTTTTTT.

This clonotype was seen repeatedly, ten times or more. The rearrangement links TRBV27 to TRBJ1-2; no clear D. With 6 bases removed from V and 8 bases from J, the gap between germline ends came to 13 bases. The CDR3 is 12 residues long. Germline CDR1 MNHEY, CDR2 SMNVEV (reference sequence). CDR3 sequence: CASRRDPEGYTF. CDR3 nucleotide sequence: TGTGCCAGCAGACGTGACCCGGAAGGCTACACCTTC.

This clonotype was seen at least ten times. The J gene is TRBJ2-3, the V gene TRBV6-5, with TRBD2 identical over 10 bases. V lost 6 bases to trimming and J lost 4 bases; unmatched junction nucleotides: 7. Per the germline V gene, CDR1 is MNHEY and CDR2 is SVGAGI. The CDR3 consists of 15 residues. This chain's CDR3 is CASSQERGGADTQYF. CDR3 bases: TGTGCCAGCAGCCAAGAGCGGGGGGGCGCAGATACGCAGTATTTT.

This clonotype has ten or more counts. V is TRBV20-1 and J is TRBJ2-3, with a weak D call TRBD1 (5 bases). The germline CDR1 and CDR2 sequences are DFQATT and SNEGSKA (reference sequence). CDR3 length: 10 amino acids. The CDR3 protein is CSPKGDTQYF. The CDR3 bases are TGCAGCCCAAAGGGGGATACGCAGTATTTT.

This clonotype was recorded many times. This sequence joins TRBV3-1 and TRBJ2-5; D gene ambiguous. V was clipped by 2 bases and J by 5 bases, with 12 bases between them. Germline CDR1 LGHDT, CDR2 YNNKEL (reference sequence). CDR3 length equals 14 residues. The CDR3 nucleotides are TGTGCCAGCAGCCAACCGCCCCGGTACGAGACCCAGTACTTC. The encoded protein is CASSQPPRYETQYF.